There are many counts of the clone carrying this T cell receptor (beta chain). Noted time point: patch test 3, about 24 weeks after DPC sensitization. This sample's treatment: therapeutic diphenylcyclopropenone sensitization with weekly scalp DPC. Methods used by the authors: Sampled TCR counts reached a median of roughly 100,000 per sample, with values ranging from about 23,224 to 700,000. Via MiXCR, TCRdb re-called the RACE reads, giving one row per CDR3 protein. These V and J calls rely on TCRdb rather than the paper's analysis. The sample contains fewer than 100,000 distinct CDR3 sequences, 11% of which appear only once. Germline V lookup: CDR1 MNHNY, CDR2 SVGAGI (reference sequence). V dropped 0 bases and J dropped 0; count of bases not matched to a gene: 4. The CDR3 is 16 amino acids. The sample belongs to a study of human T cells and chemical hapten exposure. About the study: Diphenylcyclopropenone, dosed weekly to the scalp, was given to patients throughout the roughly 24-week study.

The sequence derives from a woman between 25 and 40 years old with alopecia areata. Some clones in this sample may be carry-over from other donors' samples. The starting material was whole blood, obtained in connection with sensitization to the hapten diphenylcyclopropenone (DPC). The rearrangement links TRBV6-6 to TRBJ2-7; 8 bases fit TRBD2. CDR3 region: CASSYSTSAYSYEQYF. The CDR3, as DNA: TGTGCCAGCAGTTACTCGACTAGCGCCTACTCCTACGAGCAGTACTTC.